One and the same sample provided the 29 T cell receptor beta chains below, sequenced in a study of vaccination effects on CD4 cells after COVID-19. TCRdb's table, derived via immunoSEQ multiplex PCR, lists solely in-frame clones and lacks some. The profile covers tens of thousands of clones, with around three quarters appearing a single time and over 7.5% taken by the ten largest. Antigen-specific CD4+ T cell clonotypes were called by their expansion after viral peptide-pool culture in ViraFEST. Following culture for roughly 10 days, CD4+ T cells were isolated. Vaccine recipients had no previous SARS-CoV-2 infection; their nucleocapsid antibodies were negative. For these TCRs, the target antigens are not known. The sequencing used CD4+ T cells from PBMCs cultured with HCoV-NL63 spike peptides, collected before COVID-19 vaccination. Every receptor here comes from a human donor who received a COVID-19 vaccine.

The chain uses TRBV5-5 and TRBJ1-2; possible D gene TRBD1, 5 bases. Germline V lookup: CDR1 SGHKS, CDR2 YYEKEE (reference sequence). The CDR3 has 12 residues. Trimming took off 7 bases at V and 2 bases at J, with 9 bases between the two ends. This CDR3 reads CASGTENYGYTF. The CDR3 DNA is TGTGCCAGCGGGACGGAGAACTATGGCTACACCTTC.

The rearrangement uses TRBV10-3 and TRBJ1-1; TRBD1 might be the D (5 bases). V lost 6 bases to trimming and J lost 2 bases, with 13 bases between them. Germline loops: CDR1 ENHRY, CDR2 SYGVKD. This CDR3 contains 14 residues. CDR3 in DNA: TGTGCCATCAGCGGGGGGTGGGGTAACACTGAAGCTTTCTTT. This gives the protein CAISGGWGNTEAFF.

The V gene is TRBV7-8, the J gene TRBJ2-7, with 10 bases aligning to TRBD2. V shed 2 bases, J shed 0 bases, and the junction held 16 bases outside the gene matches. CDR3 length equals 20 residues. The germline CDR1 and CDR2 sequences are SGHVS and FQNEAQ. DNA of the CDR3: TGTGCCAGCAGCTTATCTCAGTGGGTAGCGGGAGGTCCTCTCTCCTACGAGCAGTACTTC. Translation: CASSLSQWVAGGPLSYEQYF.

The gene calls are TRBV5-4 and TRBJ2-7; TRBD2 aligns across 9 bases. Germline lookup yields CDR1 SGHNT and CDR2 YYREEE (reference sequence). With 0 bases clipped from V and 6 bases from J, the junction kept 7 bases outside the gene matches. The length of the CDR3 is 15 residues. The CDR3 nucleotides read TGTGCCAGCAGCTTGGTGGCGGGGGGGCCGGGCGAGCAGTACTTC. This gives the protein CASSLVAGGPGEQYF. The complete variable domain, with remaining parts taken from reference TRBV5-4 and TRBJ2-7, reads ETGVTQSPTHLIKTRGQQVTLRCSSQSGHNTVSWYQQALGQGPQFIFQYYREEENGRGNFPPRFSGLQFPNYSSELNVNALELDDSALYLCASSLVAGGPGEQYFGPGTRLTVT.

The chain employs TRBV10-2 and TRBJ2-3, with a possible D match to TRBD2 (6 bases). Looked up from germline, CDR1 is WSHSY and CDR2 is SAAADI. The CDR3 length is 14 residues. The V and J ends lost 6 bases and 2 bases respectively, with 12 bases between them. The CDR3 reads CASSRTNPTDTQYF. CDR3 nucleotides: TGCGCCAGCAGCCGGACTAATCCCACAGATACGCAGTATTTT.

The CDR3 DNA follows: TGTGCCAGCAGGTCCCAGGGGGCCTACGAGCAGTACTTC. Residues: CASRSQGAYEQYF. This chain uses TRBV28 with TRBJ2-7; 7 bases match TRBD1. V gave up 6 bases and J gave up 2 bases; unmatched junction bases: 4. This CDR3 has 13 amino acids. Germline-derived CDR1 and CDR2 are MDHEN and SYDVKM.

This chain connects TRBV29-1 to TRBJ1-2; D remains ambiguous. Trimming removed 2 bases from V and 6 bases from J, with 4 bases in between. The CDR3 is made up of 10 amino acids. The germline V gene has CDR1 SQVTM and CDR2 ANQGSEA. The CDR3, as DNA: TGCAGCGTTGAAAGAAATGGCTACACCTTC. Translating gives CSVERNGYTF. Drawing the rest from reference TRBV29-1 and TRBJ1-2, the complete variable domain is SAVISQKPSRDICQRGTSLTIQCQVDSQVTMMFWYRQQPGQSLTLIATANQGSEATYESGFVIDKFPISRPNLTFSTLTVSNMSPEDSSIYLCSVERNGYTFGSGTRLTVV.

The chain recombines TRBV6-5 with TRBJ2-7; 8 positions match TRBD1. Germline V gene data show CDR1 as MNHEY and CDR2 as SVGAGI. CDR3 length: 14 amino acids. The trim removed 7 bases at V and 2 bases at J, leaving 7 bases unmatched. The CDR3 is CASKIGTGPYEQYF. The CDR3 DNA reads TGTGCCAGCAAAATCGGGACAGGTCCCTACGAGCAGTACTTC.

This clone was recorded only once. The J gene is TRBJ2-3, the V gene TRBV7-9; D possibly corresponds to TRBD1 (5 bases). Trimming stripped 3 bases from V and 2 bases from J, with 12 bases between. CDR1 and CDR2 (germline): SEHNR, FQNEAQ (reference sequence). The CDR3 has 15 residues. The CDR3 sequence: CASSLGRPHTDTQYF. CDR3 nucleotide sequence: TGTGCCAGCAGCTTGGGGCGGCCCCACACAGATACGCAGTATTTT.

This clone has only a few counts. The chain couples TRBV2 to TRBJ2-2; D is undetermined. From germline, CDR1 is SNHLY and CDR2 FYNNEI. The CDR3 has 15 amino acids. With 8 bases removed from V and 0 bases from J, the gap between germline ends came to 13 bases. CDR3 sequence reads: CASRPLTPNTGELFF. The CDR3 bases are TGTGCCAGCCGCCCTTTGACACCGAACACCGGGGAGCTGTTTTTT.

The J gene is TRBJ1-2, the V gene TRBV9, with TRBD1 identical over 9 bases. This CDR3 has 13 amino acids. The junction had 2 bases not matched to a gene; V was cut back by 0 bases and J by 8 bases. Germline assignment: CDR1 SGDLS and CDR2 YYNGEE. Here the CDR3 reads CASSVGDREGYTF. The DNA of the CDR3 is TGTGCCAGCAGCGTAGGGGACAGGGAAGGCTACACCTTC.

The chain carries TRBV6-4 and TRBJ2-5, with 9 bases identical to TRBD2. The CDR3 is made up of 14 amino acids. CDR1 is MRHNA and CDR2 is SNTAGT in the germline V gene. V lost 5 bases, J lost 1 base, and 2 bases stayed unmatched. The DNA of the CDR3 is TGTGCCAGCAGTCCGACTAGCGGCCAAGAGACCCAGTACTTC. Residues: CASSPTSGQETQYF.

The V and J genes are TRBV9 and TRBJ2-5; a possible D gene is TRBD2 (6 bases). CDR1 is SGDLS and CDR2 is YYNGEE in the germline V gene. V lost 2 bases to trimming and J lost 1 base, with 12 bases between them. The CDR3 covers 15 residues. CDR3 amino acids: CASSVGTVGQETQYF. CDR3 nucleotides: TGTGCCAGCAGCGTGGGGACTGTGGGCCAAGAGACCCAGTACTTC.

In this sample, this clone is hyperexpanded (1% or more). The chain is built from TRBV5-1 and TRBJ2-6; D gene uncertain. The V and J ends lost 0 bases and 2 bases respectively, with 9 bases between them. Germline lookup yields CDR1 SGHRS and CDR2 YFSETQ. The CDR3 loop spans 16 amino acids. Written as DNA, the CDR3 is TGCGCCAGCAGCTTGGCCGGCGGACCTGGGGCCAACGTCCTGACTTTC. It is translated as CASSLAGGPGANVLTF.

This clone was counted between two and nine times. The rearrangement uses TRBV7-9 and TRBJ1-1, with D possibly TRBD1 on 5 matching bases. The CDR3 is made up of 13 amino acids. Germline V gives CDR1 SEHNR, CDR2 FQNEAQ (reference sequence). Trimming shortened V by 4 bases and J by 4 bases, and 10 bases separated the two germline ends. In DNA, the CDR3 is TGTGCCAGCAGCTCCAACGGGGGCACTGAAGCTTTCTTT. This gives the protein CASSSNGGTEAFF.

The chain recombines TRBV9 with TRBJ2-2; a weak D match, TRBD2 (6 bases). From germline, CDR1 is SGDLS and CDR2 YYNGEE. Deletions cut 1 base from V and 2 bases from J, with 12 bases between. The CDR3 extends over 16 amino acids. CDR3 loop: CASSVRFAGNTGELFF. CDR3 nucleotide sequence: TGTGCCAGCAGCGTAAGGTTCGCGGGAAACACCGGGGAGCTGTTTTTT.

The V gene is TRBV21-1, the J gene TRBJ1-4; the table's D call, TRBD1, has no DNA check behind it. TRBV21-1 is a recognized pseudogene. The CDR3 loop spans 16 amino acids. DNA for the CDR3: TGTGCCAGCAGCAAAGCAGGGGTCCCTTTTAATGAAAAACTGTTTTTT. The encoded protein is CASSKAGVPFNEKLFF.

This clone was seen a handful of times. The chain combines TRBV3-1 (or the pseudogene TRBV3-2) with TRBJ1-5; the D is unclear. Germline V gene data show CDR1 as LGHDT and CDR2 as YNNKEL (reference sequence). The CDR3 length is 12 residues. V lost 8 bases and J lost 0, with 5 bases in between. DNA for the CDR3: TGTGCCAGCGGAACTAGCAATCAGCCCCAGCATTTT. Residues: CASGTSNQPQHF.

V and J are TRBV6-5 and TRBJ1-1; 7 bases are a match to TRBD1. The CDR3 has 13 residues. CDR1 and CDR2 from the germline V gene are MNHEY and SVGAGI. V shed 8 bases and J 1 base; nucleotides not matched to a gene: 4. The CDR3 here is CASETGSNTEAFF. The CDR3, as DNA: TGTGCCAGCGAGACAGGGTCGAACACTGAAGCTTTCTTT.

This chain joins TRBV18 and TRBJ1-2, with D perhaps matching TRBD1 (5 bases). Trimming left V 1 base short and J 6 bases short, with 9 bases between. The CDR3 length is 13 residues. Germline CDR1 is KGHSH and CDR2 is LQKENI. This CDR3 reads CASSPRRDDGYTF. In nucleotides, the CDR3 is TGTGCCAGCTCACCACGCCGGGACGATGGCTACACCTTC.

The chain uses TRBV5-1 and TRBJ2-1, with D tentatively TRBD1 or TRBD2 (6 bases each). Per the germline V gene, CDR1 is SGHRS and CDR2 is YFSETQ. CDR3 size: 17 residues. The V gene lost 0 bases and the J gene lost 7 bases, with 20 bases spanning the gap. The CDR3 DNA follows: TGCGCCAGCAGCTTGGATTCGCACGGAGGGGGGATTAATGAGCAGTTCTTC. Amino acid sequence: CASSLDSHGGGINEQFF.

V is TRBV2 and J is TRBJ1-3; D remains unclear. V lost 4 bases and J lost 7, with 11 bases in between. CDR1 and CDR2 (germline): SNHLY, FYNNEI. The CDR3 has 13 residues. The CDR3 nucleotides are TGTGCCAGCAGTGGGGCGAGGACTAACACCATATATTTT. It translates to CASSGARTNTIYF. Using reference TRBV2 and TRBJ1-3 for the parts outside the CDR3, the full variable domain is EPEVTQTPSHQVTQMGQEVILRCVPISNHLYFYWYRQILGQKVEFLVSFYNNEISEKSEIFDDQFSVERPDGSNFTLKIRSTKLEDSAMYFCASSGARTNTIYFGEGSWLTVV.

The V call is TRBV3-1 (or the pseudogene TRBV3-2), the J call TRBJ1-2, with a possible D match to TRBD1 (6 bases). CDR1 and CDR2 (germline): LGHDT, YNNKEL (reference sequence). This CDR3 has 15 residues. Trimming shortened V by 1 base and J by 1 base, and 10 bases separated the two germline ends. CDR3 sequence (DNA): TGTGCCAGCAGCCAAGCCAGGGGCCGTAACTATGGCTACACCTTC. Protein: CASSQARGRNYGYTF.

The chain is built from TRBV2 and TRBJ2-5; no definite D call. V lost 1 base, J lost 2 bases, and 11 bases lay in between. Germline assignment: CDR1 SNHLY and CDR2 FYNNEI. The CDR3 covers 15 residues. The CDR3 loop is CASSEGRLRQETQYF. The CDR3 nucleotides are TGTGCCAGCAGTGAAGGTCGGCTCAGGCAAGAGACCCAGTACTTC.

This clone has just a few counts. This chain uses TRBV2 with TRBJ2-7; maybe TRBD2 (5 bases). The CDR3 contains 13 residues. The ends were cut back, 3 bases at V and 6 bases at J, with 12 bases in the middle. Germline CDR1 reads SNHLY; CDR2 reads FYNNEI. CDR3: CASSDVGRAEQYF. The CDR3 DNA is TGTGCCAGCAGTGACGTAGGGCGGGCCGAGCAGTACTTC.

The V and J genes are TRBV7-8 and TRBJ1-1; 11 bases are shared with TRBD1. CDR3 length: 16 amino acids. V was pared by 5 bases and J by 1 base, with 6 bases of the junction left unmatched. Germline loops: CDR1 SGHVS, CDR2 FQNEAQ. Written as DNA, the CDR3 is TGTGCCAGCAGCCGGACAGGGGGCATTAGGAACACTGAAGCTTTCTTT. Protein sequence: CASSRTGGIRNTEAFF.

The gene calls are TRBV5-5 and TRBJ2-7; TRBD1 matches 8 bases. Germline V gives CDR1 SGHKS, CDR2 YYEKEE (reference sequence). The CDR3 extends over 16 amino acids. Germline trimming cut 7 bases from V and 1 base from J; bases unmatched to any gene: 13. CDR3 sequence (DNA): TGTGCCAGCGGCGGAGGAGGACAGGGCCTTTCCTACGAGCAGTACTTC. Translating it yields CASGGGGQGLSYEQYF.

The chain links TRBV5-6 to TRBJ1-4, with 8 bases matching TRBD1. The length of the CDR3 is 13 residues. With 7 bases clipped from V and 8 bases from J, the junction kept 7 bases outside the gene matches. Germline V gene data show CDR1 as SGHDT and CDR2 as YYEEEE. The CDR3 sequence is CASSRAGGEKLFF. CDR3 coding DNA: TGTGCCAGCTCGAGGGCAGGGGGCGAAAAACTGTTTTTT. The full variable domain, rest sourced from reference TRBV5-6 and TRBJ1-4, is DAGVTQSPTHLIKTRGQQVTLRCSPKSGHDTVSWYQQALGQGPQFIFQYYEEEERQRGNFPDRFSGHQFPNYSSELNVNALLLGDSALYLCASSRAGGEKLFFGSGTQLSVL.

The rearrangement joins TRBV5-1 to TRBJ2-1, with 8 nucleotides matching TRBD1. Losses at the gene ends were 4 bases for V and 8 bases for J; bases not matched to a gene: 11. Germline CDR1 is SGHRS and CDR2 is YFSETQ. The CDR3 sequence is 15 residues long. The CDR3 loop is CASSETGTGSDEQFF. CDR3 bases: TGCGCCAGCAGCGAAACCGGGACAGGTAGCGATGAGCAGTTCTTC.